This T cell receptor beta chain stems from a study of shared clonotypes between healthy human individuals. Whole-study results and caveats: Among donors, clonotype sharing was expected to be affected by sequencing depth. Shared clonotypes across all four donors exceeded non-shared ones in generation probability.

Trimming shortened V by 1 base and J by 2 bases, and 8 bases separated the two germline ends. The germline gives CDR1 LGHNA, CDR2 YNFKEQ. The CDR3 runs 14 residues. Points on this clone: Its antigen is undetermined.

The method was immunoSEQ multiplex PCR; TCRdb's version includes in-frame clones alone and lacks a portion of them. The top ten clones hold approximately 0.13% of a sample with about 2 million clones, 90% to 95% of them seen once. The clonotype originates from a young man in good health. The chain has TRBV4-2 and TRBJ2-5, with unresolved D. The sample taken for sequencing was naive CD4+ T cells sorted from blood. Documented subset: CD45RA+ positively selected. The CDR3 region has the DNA TGTGCCAGCAGCCAAGGTACAGCACAAGAGACCCAGTACTTC. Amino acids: CASSQGTAQETQYF.